The 2 T cell receptor beta chains below were found in one sample sequenced in a study of blood T cell repertoires in COVID-19. Sequenced by immunoSEQ multiplex PCR; TCRdb stores in-frame clones only, minus some. The sample lists 150,000 to 200,000 clones; approximately 88% were seen once. Sequencing was done on a sample of peripheral blood. Receptors were obtained from a human donor in a cohort sampled during active COVID-19.

The chain joins TRBV29-1 to TRBJ1-4; maybe TRBD1 (6 bases). Trimming stripped 4 bases from V and 5 bases from J, with 17 bases between. The CDR3 is made up of 15 amino acids. The germline gives CDR1 SQVTM, CDR2 ANQGSEA. CDR3 sequence reads: CSVASLGAGNEKLFF. The CDR3 bases are TGCAGCGTTGCGTCTTTGGGGGCCGGGAATGAAAAACTGTTTTTT.

This sequence joins TRBV27 and TRBJ2-7; D unresolved. Germline assignment: CDR1 MNHEY and CDR2 SMNVEV (reference sequence). Trimming pared 4 bases from V and 1 base from J, leaving 11 bases between. There are 14 residues in the CDR3. The CDR3 here is CASSSYRTSYEQYF. CDR3 nucleotides: TGTGCCAGCAGTTCTTACAGAACTTCCTACGAGCAGTACTTC.